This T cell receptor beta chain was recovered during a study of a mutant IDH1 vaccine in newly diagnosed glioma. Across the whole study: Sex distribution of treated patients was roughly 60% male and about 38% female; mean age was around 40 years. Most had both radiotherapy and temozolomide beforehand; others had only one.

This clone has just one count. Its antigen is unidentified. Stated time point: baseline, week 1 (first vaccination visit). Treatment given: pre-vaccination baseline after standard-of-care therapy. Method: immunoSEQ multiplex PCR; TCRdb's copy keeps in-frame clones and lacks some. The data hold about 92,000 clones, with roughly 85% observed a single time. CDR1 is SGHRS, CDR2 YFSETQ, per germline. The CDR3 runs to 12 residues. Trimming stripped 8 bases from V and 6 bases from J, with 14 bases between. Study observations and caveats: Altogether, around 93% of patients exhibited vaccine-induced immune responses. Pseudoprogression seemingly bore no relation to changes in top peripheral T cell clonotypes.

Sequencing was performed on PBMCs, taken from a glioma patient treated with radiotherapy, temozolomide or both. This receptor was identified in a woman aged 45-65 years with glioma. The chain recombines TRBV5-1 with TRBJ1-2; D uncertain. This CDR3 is CASWAHPHGYTF. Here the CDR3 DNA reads TGCGCCAGTTGGGCCCATCCCCATGGCTACACCTTC.